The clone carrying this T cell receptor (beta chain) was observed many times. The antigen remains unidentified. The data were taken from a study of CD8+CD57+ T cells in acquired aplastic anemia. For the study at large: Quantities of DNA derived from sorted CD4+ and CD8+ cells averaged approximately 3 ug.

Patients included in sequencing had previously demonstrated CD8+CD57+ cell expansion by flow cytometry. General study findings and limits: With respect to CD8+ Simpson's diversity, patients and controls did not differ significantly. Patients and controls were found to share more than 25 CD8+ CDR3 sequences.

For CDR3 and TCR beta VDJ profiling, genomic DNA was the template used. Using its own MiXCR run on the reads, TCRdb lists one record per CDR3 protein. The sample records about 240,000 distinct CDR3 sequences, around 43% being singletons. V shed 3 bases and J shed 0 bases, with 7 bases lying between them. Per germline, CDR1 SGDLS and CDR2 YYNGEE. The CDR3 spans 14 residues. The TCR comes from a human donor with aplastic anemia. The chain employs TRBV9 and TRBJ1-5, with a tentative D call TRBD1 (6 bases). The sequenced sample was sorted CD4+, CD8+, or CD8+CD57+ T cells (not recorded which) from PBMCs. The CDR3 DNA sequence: TGTGCCAGCAGCGCAGGGGATAGCAATCAGCCCCAGCATTTT. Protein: CASSAGDSNQPQHF. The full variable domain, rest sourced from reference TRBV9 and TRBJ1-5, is DSGVTQTPKHLITATGQRVTLRCSPRSGDLSVYWYQQSLDQGLQFLIQYYNGEERAKGNILERFSAQQFPDLHSELNLSSLELGDSALYFCASSAGDSNQPQHFGDGTRLSIL.